This T cell receptor (beta chain) was found in a study of cytomegalovirus exposure and HLA in healthy donors. Study details: Approximately 190 million T cells yielded 100 million to 130 million unique TCR beta sequences, as an earlier analysis found. Unique TCRs numbering 75 million to 95 million, obtained from HLA-typed donors, made up an early data release.

Germline-derived CDR1 and CDR2 are SGHAT and FQNNGV. The CDR3 has 14 amino acids. The V gene end was trimmed by 5 bases and the J gene end by 2 bases; junction bases not matched to a gene: 1. Regarding this clone: Antigen specificity is unknown.

Findings and limits, study-wide: Certain sequence variants were highly shared and formed a cluster, and this cluster was likely a sequencing artifact.

The PCR made use of 60 Vbeta and 13 Jbeta primers. Repertoires were generated with immunoSEQ multiplex PCR, while TCRdb's copy carries only in-frame clones and drops some. The sample's table shows roughly 78,000 clones. The clonotype originates from a middle-aged man in good health and CMV-seronegative. Sequencing used PBMCs. This chain links TRBV11-2 with TRBJ2-7, with TRBD2 identical over 12 bases. The CDR3 DNA sequence: TGTGCCAGCAGCCTAGCGGGGGGGACCTACGAGCAGTACTTC. It is translated as CASSLAGGTYEQYF.